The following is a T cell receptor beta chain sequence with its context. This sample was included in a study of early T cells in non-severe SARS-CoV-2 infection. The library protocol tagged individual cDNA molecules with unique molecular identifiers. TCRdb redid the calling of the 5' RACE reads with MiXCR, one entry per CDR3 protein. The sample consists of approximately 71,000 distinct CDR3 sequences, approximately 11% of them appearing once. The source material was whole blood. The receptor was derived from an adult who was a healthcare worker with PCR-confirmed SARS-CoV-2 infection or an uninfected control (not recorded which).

CDR3 coding DNA: TGCAGTGCTCCGGGACCGGTCGATGGCACCGGGGAGCTGTTTTTT. Its translation: CSAPGPVDGTGELFF. V and J are TRBV20-1 and TRBJ2-2, with D perhaps TRBD1 or TRBD2 (5 bases each). The V end lost 5 bases, the J end lost 4 bases, and 17 bases lay between the germline ends. The CDR3 covers 15 residues. CDR1 is DFQATT and CDR2 is SNEGSKA in the germline V gene (reference sequence).